These T cell receptor beta chains were read from a single sample in a study of T-cell reconstitution after alpha-beta-depleted transplantation in children. TCRdb redid the calling of the PCR reads with MiXCR, one entry per CDR3 protein. Among 580,000 or so distinct CDR3 sequences listed, 20% to 25% were seen once. This material consisted of PBMCs, mostly from graft donor cells, taken 360 days after TCRalphabeta/CD19-depleted stem cell transplant. These receptors were taken from a boy under two years old who had a stem cell transplant for acute myeloid leukemia, so the T cells may come from the graft donor. Both conserved end residues are trimmed from each CDR3.

v_gene: TRBV24-1
CDR3aa: ATSDLQIAGDTGELF

v_gene: TRBV29-1
CDR3aa: SVDSYNEQF

v_gene: TRBV7-2
CDR3aa: ASSKAGGTDTQY

v_gene: TRBV6-1
CDR3aa: ASRARTGTEAF

v_gene: TRBV11-2
CDR3aa: ASSLSNGYNEQF

v_gene: TRBV28
CDR3aa: ASSFIAGGGETQY

v_gene: TRBV29-1
CDR3aa: SVGGENTEAF

v_gene: TRBV6-5
CDR3aa: ASSYDGGDTSSYNEQF

v_gene: TRBV6-4
CDR3aa: ASSPLATQY

v_gene: TRBV4-2
CDR3aa: ASSQDQLAGARTDTQY

v_gene: TRBV20-1
CDR3aa: SAQTGAPRGDTQY

v_gene: TRBV7-2
CDR3aa: ASSLGWPNSPLH

v_gene: TRBV12-3/TRBV12-4
CDR3aa: ASSPPGTGGEKLF

v_gene: TRBV5-1
CDR3aa: ASSSLMGQTYNEQF

v_gene: TRBV12-3/TRBV12-4
CDR3aa: ASTLGMGTPQETQY

v_gene: TRBV6-2/TRBV6-3
CDR3aa: ASSFSTGGYEQY

v_gene: TRBV20-1
CDR3aa: SISHGIMNTEAF

v_gene: TRBV18
CDR3aa: ASTAKGSGTEAF

v_gene: TRBV7-3
CDR3aa: ASSLAGQEQF

v_gene: TRBV2
CDR3aa: ASSEDRPAYEQY

v_gene: TRBV11-1
CDR3aa: ASSRHDGQGISGANVLT

v_gene: TRBV7-9
CDR3aa: ASSPDLTSGETQY

v_gene: TRBV20-1
CDR3aa: SARRENDQPQH

v_gene: TRBV12-3/TRBV12-4
CDR3aa: ASTVAGGPNEQF

v_gene: TRBV20-1
CDR3aa: SARDQGVEETQY

v_gene: TRBV4-3
CDR3aa: ASSQDQSIAGGELF

v_gene: TRBV6-5
CDR3aa: ASSWGGLKSHEQF

v_gene: TRBV29-1
CDR3aa: SVGGDLTYEQY

v_gene: TRBV12-3/TRBV12-4
CDR3aa: ASRPSEFIGRHYEQY

v_gene: TRBV25-1
CDR3aa: ASTTKGGTNTGELF

v_gene: TRBV20-1
CDR3aa: SASAPVPLPKYEQY

v_gene: TRBV5-1
CDR3aa: ASSLDHPGSSYEQY

v_gene: TRBV27
CDR3aa: ASSLSAGGPYYGYT

v_gene: TRBV12-3/TRBV12-4
CDR3aa: ASSLGATGNTIY

v_gene: TRBV6-5
CDR3aa: ASSYQGPWEQF

v_gene: TRBV6-1
CDR3aa: ASSSRDRGGNQPQH

v_gene: TRBV9
CDR3aa: ASSLKTGTYEQY

v_gene: TRBV6-2/TRBV6-3
CDR3aa: ASSCLRTRSSYNEQF

v_gene: TRBV3-1
CDR3aa: ASSQGGGSQPQH